This T cell receptor beta chain was recovered during a study of T cells in localized non-small cell lung cancer. Study-level results: Uninvolved adjacent lung had the highest recorded T cell clonality, with tumor below it. Heterogeneity within the tumor remains possible, as just one region underwent sequencing. A denser population of T cells in blood accompanied longer overall survival.

This table comes from immunoSEQ multiplex PCR, and its TCRdb copy is limited to in-frame clones, with some not included. The data hold around 41,000 clones, with approximately 84% observed a single time. V lost 5 bases, J lost 0 bases, and 9 bases stayed unmatched. The germline V gene encodes CDR1 SEHNR and CDR2 FQNEAQ (reference sequence). This CDR3 is 16 amino acids long. In regard to this clone: Its antigen is not identified.

This sequence originates from a man aged 40 to 69 with stage I lung adenocarcinoma. The rearrangement links TRBV7-9 to TRBJ2-7; TRBD1 matches at 8 bases. The sequencing here drew on peripheral blood, taken before any cancer treatment. CDR3 protein: CASSPLGRGLSYEQYF. CDR3 coding DNA: TGTGCCAGCAGCCCCTTGGGCAGGGGGCTCTCCTACGAGCAGTACTTC.